This T cell receptor (beta chain) was identified during a study of long-term antiretroviral therapy in people with HIV (dated by TCRdb to the early 2020s). Looking at the study overall: Collection of the earliest samples took place about a decade ahead of the 2015 WHO recommendation for immediate ART, at a time when ART was typically delayed until CD4 counts fell. Whether ART initiation and durable HIV suppression were associated with changes in peripheral blood TRB repertoire composition and diversity was tested in a retrospective serial study. A total of about 200 cryopreserved PBMC samples were contributed to the cohort by 30 adults with confirmed HIV infection, with samples collected serially over a mean of approximately six years (range 1-12). About 40% of the 30 participants with HIV were female. No cross-contamination during QIAcube processing turned up in test extractions that ran a monoclonal T-cell line alongside 25 to 35 polyclonal samples.

Concerning this clone: Its specific antigen is unknown. Within one base of it there is no much larger clone, and no base qualities were kept.

Sequencing of the TRB variable region was done with the immunoSEQ hsTCRB v3.0 assay at survey level resolution. TRB sequencing targeted a depth of 40,000-50,000 T-cell genomes per sample. An Illumina MiSeq with a v3 150-cycle kit was used to sequence the pooled TRB libraries. Under the source paper's analysis protocol: Repertoire analysis was run in R within a reproducible Nextflow workflow that covered QC, data transformation and analysis. LymphoSeq2, an R package for exploring AIRR-Seq data, was used to implement the custom analyses. Several samples that produced fewer than 5000 total TRB sequences were removed, so approximately 190 HIV repertoires were analyzed. Among the 170 to 200 HIV repertoires that were kept, 59 were collected before ART initiation and roughly 130 were collected after ART initiation. Each repertoire was downsampled to 5000 TRB nucleotide sequences, and summary statistics were averaged across 100 downsampling iterations. The analysis kept only TRB sequences whose CDR3 regions were at least seven amino acids long. Diversity was assessed using a clonality score derived from Shannon entropy and using the Gini coefficient. Repertoire networks linked the top 5000 CDR3 amino acid sequences whenever two sequences differed by an edit distance of one. GLIPH2 predicted antigen specificity groups and MHC restriction for TRB CDR3 amino acid sequences. Known CMV, EBV, HIV or tissue antigen associations were flagged by matching CDR3 amino acid sequences against VDJdb and McPAS-TCR. Pre-ART, post-ART and control groups were compared with Wilcoxon signed-rank tests and Holm-Bonferroni correction. TCRdb took this table from immuneACCESS and kept in-frame rearrangements with V and J called. Such tables lack part of the clones; where checked against another copy, unresolved V genes explain under half of the gap, and the rest is unexplained. V and J calls and clone size are those listed in that table; D and trimming were worked out from the DNA. This sample comprises 25,000 to 35,000 clones, around 80% of them detected only once. Roughly 8.8% of the sample goes to the ten largest clones.

Study-wide findings and limitations: Expanded TRB clones identified before ART initiation dominated the repertoire at all time points, although this dominance fluctuated and declined in many PLHIV after ART. Inferences about post-ART repertoire changes were limited because no data were available on ART adherence, viral resistance or therapy changes. Since PBMC availability was limited, sequencing covered only the TCR beta chain, with no alpha chain pairing. CDR3 length ranges in HIV repertoires were narrower than in controls, and network structure suggested an antigen-experienced repertoire with only a slight naive shift after ART. Because pre-ART samples had limited cell numbers, unsorted PBMC were profiled rather than sorted CD4+ and CD8+ T cells. Starting ART was linked to a significant rise in TRB diversity, yet even with long-term ART the diversity remained significantly lower than in transplant donor controls. Samples dated from the mid-2000s to the late 2010s, and the ART regimens used may be less effective than current ones.

The germline V gene sets CDR1 to MGHRA and CDR2 to YSYEKL. Including the terminal cysteine and phenylalanine, the CDR3 comprises 15 residues. Kept here is only the CDR3 DNA, which spans 45 bases and is read in frame from base 1. Compared with germline, V lacks 0 bases and J lacks 8 bases; bases without a gene match: 6. Inclusion was restricted to participants for whom at least one PBMC sample before ART initiation and at least two post-ART samples were available. Every participant with HIV received treatment in the United States of America. Before DNA extraction, cryopreserved samples of about 0.9-10 million PBMC were thawed and then washed. At the time of the earliest PBMC sample, participants with HIV were aged between roughly 20 and 55 years. Per participant, PBMC samples came from 1-4 timepoints prior to ART initiation and 2-8 timepoints following ART initiation, for a median of 7 samples. For every participant, serial HIV viral load, CD4+ T-cell count, ART history and demographic data were obtained. Genomic DNA was extracted from unsorted PBMC with a Qiagen kit on a QIAcube, processed in batches of 12 samples.

The sequence is built from TRBV4-1 and TRBJ2-4; 8 central nucleotides agree with TRBD2. This TCR derives from a man in his late teens or twenties with HIV. Sequenced here: unsorted PBMCs, sampled 1.5 years before starting antiretroviral therapy. The bases read TGCGCCAGCAGCCAAGACCCGGGGGGGCTAGACATTCAGTACTTC. Translation gives CASSQDPGGLDIQYF.